This TCR beta chain was sequenced for a study of shared clonotypes between healthy human individuals (dated by TCRdb to about 2020). In terms of the full investigation: Three men and two women, aged 18 to 49 years, made up the cohort. To increase sequencing depth and limit assay-specific biases, different laboratories used diverse techniques to prepare libraries and sequence TCR repertoires. Each donor's leukapheresis produced roughly between roughly 0.85 and 9.5 billion PBMCs. For each donor, CD4 naive and CD4 memory were each run on three plates, CD8 naive on two plates, and CD8 memory on one plate. The study deeply sequenced blood TCR repertoires of about 5 healthy adults to estimate repertoire size and the extent of clonotype sharing between individuals. The paper as a whole reports these results and caveats: Estimated clonotype richness was generally larger for naive than for memory subsets. Because the study included only a small number of donors, the genetic and exposure-history diversity represented was limited. Incomplete sequencing was indicated by rarefaction of sorted-subset datasets, despite the large sequencing depth. Sampling was limited to blood, and TCR repertoires in tissue likely differ from TCR repertoires in blood. Based on pairwise subsampling, the degree of clonotype sharing among donors was expected to be affected by sequencing depth. Higher generation probabilities were observed for clonotypes shared by all four sorted-subset donors than for non-shared clonotypes. Across a handful of donors, 5% to 6% of naive CD4, roughly 3.5% of naive CD8, approximately 2.5% of memory CD4, and roughly 0.4% of memory CD8 clonotypes were shared.

Using the deep immunoSEQ assay, TCR CDR3 regions were amplified from genomic DNA by multiplex PCR. Extracted genomic DNA from each cell subset was distributed evenly across all wells of several immunoSEQ 96-well plates, and each plate was treated as a replicate. For sorted subsets, about 210 ng of genomic DNA, equivalent to around 29,000 T cell genomes, went into each replicate PCR. The purified libraries were quantified using a Qubit 3.0 fluorometer, sized with a Bioanalyzer 2100, and then quantified again using the KAPA Library Quantification kit. Every immunoSEQ 96-well plate was sequenced on a separate single-read 150-cycle Illumina NextSeq 550 flow cell. Regarding the original processing steps: The immunoSEQ output contained only junctional sequences without quality scores, so filtering could not match that applied to full-length reads. To assign V/J genes and CDR3, sequences were annotated using PyIR, a Python wrapper for IgBLAST v1.9, with IMGT germline references. Reads were filtered out if the reads had weak V/J assignments (E-value above 1e-6), no CDR3, stop codons, out-of-frame junctions, or ambiguous translated residues. A V3J clonotype was defined by an identical inferred V gene, J gene, and CDR3 amino acid sequence. Percentage overlap between repertoires was calculated by dividing the number of shared unique clonotypes by the size of the smaller repertoire. Richness of each repertoire was evaluated using RTK rarefaction, the Chao1 estimator, and Recon v2.1 estimates of unobserved clonotypes. OLGA was used to compute generation probabilities for all TCRbeta clonotypes that the gDNA method yielded from four donors. TCRdb holds this immuneACCESS table with in-frame rearrangements only. Some clones are missing; in checked studies, unresolved V genes explain under half, and the rest has no known cause. For V, J and clone size, that table is used; D and trimming come from the DNA. The table for this sample lists around 1.9 million clones; 80% to 95% of them were counted only once. Together, the top ten hold approximately 1.6% of the sample.

For the CD8 naive samples, CD45RO-negative cells were positively selected for CCR7, yielding a CD45RA+CCR7+ population from which TemRA cells were excluded. Healthy HIV-negative adults with no recently reported acute infections or vaccinations were included as donors. Every donor was a Caucasian adult residing in Nashville, Tennessee, USA. After blood collection by leukapheresis, PBMCs were isolated using Ficoll-Histopaque density gradient centrifugation and then cryopreserved in the vapor phase of liquid nitrogen. Analytical flow cytometry was used to check the purity and quantity of each magnetically sorted T cell population. Genomic DNA was isolated from each sorted fraction and quantified by UV absorbance on a Nanodrop 2000c. With regard to this clone: This clone's antigen is unknown. No much larger clone is present one base from it, and per-base qualities are unavailable.

The V end loses 1 base and the J end loses 7 bases, and a stretch of 22 bases separates them. CDR1 is given as MGHRA and CDR2 as YSYEKL, both from the germline V gene. CDR3 length: 17 amino acids, cysteine to phenylalanine. The CDR3 DNA has 51 bases and is translated from base 1. The TCR sequence derives from a man aged 18 to 29 in good health. Some clones in this sample may be carry-over from other donors' samples. Sequenced sample: naive CD8+ T cells from PBMCs. What this sample's cell subset or site label stands for: CD45RA+CCR7+. The receptor chain draws on TRBV4-1 and TRBJ2-5; TRBD1 might be the D gene, on 5 matching bases. The CDR3 has the sequence CASSQVNEMGQEGTQYF. The nucleotides are TGCGCCAGCAGCCAAGTCAACGAAATGGGGCAAGAAGGGACCCAGTACTTC.